Included here is one T cell receptor (beta chain) sequence, with context. Its antigen is not known. The sample belongs to a study of cytomegalovirus exposure and HLA in healthy donors. The V end lost 6 bases, the J end lost 9 bases, and 19 bases lay between the germline ends. CDR1 is SGHDT, CDR2 YYEEEE, per germline. The CDR3 consists of 14 residues. Only in-frame clones appear in the TCRdb table, and some are missing; sequencing was by immunoSEQ multiplex PCR. The sample yields more than 45,000 clones, roughly 87% seen once. General observations from the study: It was found in a later analysis that first-cohort TCR clusters tended to co-occur in the 95 to 150 validation repertoires. The authors enumerated some 170 TCR beta chains as linked to cytomegalovirus.

What was sequenced was PBMCs. The TCR comes from a young woman in good health and CMV-seronegative. The chain uses TRBV5-6 and TRBJ2-1, with D unclear. Here the CDR3 reads CASTKVQAFSEQFF. The DNA for the CDR3 is TGTGCCAGCACAAAAGTGCAGGCTTTCAGTGAGCAGTTCTTC.